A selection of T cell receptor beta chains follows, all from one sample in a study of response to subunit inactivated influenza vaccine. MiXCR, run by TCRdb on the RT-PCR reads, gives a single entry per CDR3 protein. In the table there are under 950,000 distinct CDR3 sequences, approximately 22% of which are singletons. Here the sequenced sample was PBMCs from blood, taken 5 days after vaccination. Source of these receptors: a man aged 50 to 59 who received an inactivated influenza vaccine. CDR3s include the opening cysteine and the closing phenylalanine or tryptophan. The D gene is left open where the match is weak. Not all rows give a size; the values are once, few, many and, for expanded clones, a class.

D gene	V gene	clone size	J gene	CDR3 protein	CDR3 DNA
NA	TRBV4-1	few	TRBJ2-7	CASSQGRSNIYEQYF	TGCGCCAGCAGCCAAGGAAGATCCAACATCTACGAGCAGTACTTC
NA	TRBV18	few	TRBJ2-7	CASSLNGGFSNEQYF	TGTGCCAGCTCGCTAAACGGGGGTTTCAGCAACGAGCAGTACTTC
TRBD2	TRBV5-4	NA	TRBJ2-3	CASSLNREDPTDTQYF	TGTGCCAGCAGCTTGAATCGGGAGGACCCCACAGATACGCAGTATTTT
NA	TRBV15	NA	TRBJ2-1	CATSRDLNRHNEQFF	TGTGCCACCAGCAGAGATCTAAACAGACACAATGAGCAGTTCTTC
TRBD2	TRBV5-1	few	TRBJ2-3	CASSYRAGPSTDTQYF	TGCGCCAGCAGCTACCGAGCGGGACCTAGCACAGATACGCAGTATTTT
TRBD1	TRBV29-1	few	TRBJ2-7	CSVFRDRGKFEQYF	TGCAGCGTTTTTCGGGACAGGGGGAAGTTCGAGCAGTACTTC
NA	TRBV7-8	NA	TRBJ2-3	CASSFGVRSTDTQYF	TGTGCCAGCAGTTTTGGGGTGAGGAGCACAGATACGCAGTATTTT
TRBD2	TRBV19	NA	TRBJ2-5	CASSGRTRGQETQYF	TGTGCCAGTAGCGGAAGGACTAGGGGCCAAGAGACCCAGTACTTC
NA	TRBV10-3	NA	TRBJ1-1	CAISETGFAEAFF	TGTGCCATCAGTGAAACAGGTTTTGCTGAAGCTTTCTTT
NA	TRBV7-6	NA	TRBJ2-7	CASSTGGNPTGPYPYEQYF	TGTGCCAGCAGCACCGGAGGAAATCCTACCGGGCCTTACCCCTACGAGCAGTACTTC
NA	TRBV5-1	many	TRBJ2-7	CASSLAPGAYEQYF	TGCGCCAGCAGCTTGGCCCCTGGGGCCTACGAGCAGTACTTC
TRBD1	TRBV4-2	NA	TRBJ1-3	CASSGPGQGDTIYF	TGTGCCAGCAGCGGGCCGGGACAGGGAGACACCATATATTTT
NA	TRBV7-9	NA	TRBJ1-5	CATSRAVADQPQHF	TGTGCCACCTCTCGGGCGGTTGCAGACCAGCCCCAGCATTTT
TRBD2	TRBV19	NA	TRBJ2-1	CASSPSLGGGTYNEQFF	TGTGCCAGTAGTCCCTCGCTCGGGGGGGGTACCTACAATGAGCAGTTCTTC
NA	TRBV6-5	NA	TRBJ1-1	CASSYRGGWTEAFF	TGTGCCAGCAGTTACCGCGGGGGCTGGACTGAAGCTTTCTTT
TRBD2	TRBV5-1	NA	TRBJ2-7	CASSSYGGAPRSYEQYF	TGCGCCAGCAGCTCCTACGGGGGGGCCCCCCGCTCCTACGAGCAGTACTTC
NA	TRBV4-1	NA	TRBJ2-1	CASSQEARTAFNEQFF	TGCGCCAGCAGCCAAGAAGCCCGGACAGCCTTCAATGAGCAGTTCTTC
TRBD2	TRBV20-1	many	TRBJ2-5	CSARDGTSHQETQYF	TGCAGTGCTAGAGATGGGACTAGCCATCAAGAGACCCAGTACTTC
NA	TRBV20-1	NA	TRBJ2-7	CSARVVADPSNYEQYF	TGCAGTGCTAGAGTTGTGGCAGACCCCAGTAACTACGAGCAGTACTTC
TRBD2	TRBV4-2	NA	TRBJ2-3	CASSQGSGGGTDTQYF	TGTGCCAGCAGCCAAGGGAGCGGGGGGGGCACAGATACGCAGTATTTT
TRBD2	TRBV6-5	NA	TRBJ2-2	CASSYPRAGGHNTGELFF	TGTGCCAGCAGCTACCCGAGGGCGGGGGGGCACAACACCGGGGAGCTGTTTTTT
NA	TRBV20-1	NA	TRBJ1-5	CSATQGPGNQPQHF	TGCAGTGCCACCCAGGGTCCGGGCAATCAGCCCCAGCATTTT
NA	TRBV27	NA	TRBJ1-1	CASSPEIMNTEAFF	TGTGCCAGCAGTCCTGAGATCATGAACACTGAAGCTTTCTTT
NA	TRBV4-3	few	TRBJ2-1	CASSQDTRDYNEQFF	TGCGCCAGCAGCCAAGATACCAGAGATTACAATGAGCAGTTCTTC
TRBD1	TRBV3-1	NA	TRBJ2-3	CASGARGRDTQYF	TGTGCCAGCGGCGCAAGGGGGCGAGATACGCAGTATTTT
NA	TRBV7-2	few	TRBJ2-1	CASSWRGPPREKDEQFF	TGTGCCAGCAGCTGGCGCGGGCCTCCCCGGGAGAAAGATGAGCAGTTCTTC
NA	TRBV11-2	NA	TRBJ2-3	CASSLGDHTDTQYF	TGTGCCAGCAGCTTAGGCGACCACACAGATACGCAGTATTTT
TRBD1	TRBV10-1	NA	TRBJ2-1	CASSDQGAKRNEQFF	TGCGCCAGCAGTGACCAGGGGGCGAAAAGGAATGAGCAGTTCTTC
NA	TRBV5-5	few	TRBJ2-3	CASSTDSSGTQYF	TGTGCCAGCAGCACGGACAGTTCGGGGACGCAGTATTTT
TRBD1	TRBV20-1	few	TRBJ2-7	CSAPRQYRGLAYEQYF	TGCAGTGCCCCGAGACAGTACAGGGGGTTGGCGTACGAGCAGTACTTC
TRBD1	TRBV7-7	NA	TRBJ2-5	CASSPTGTHYGGETQYF	TGTGCCAGCAGCCCGACAGGGACCCACTATGGGGGTGAGACCCAGTACTTC
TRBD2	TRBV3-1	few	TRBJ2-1	CASSRRGIGGGEQFF	TGTGCCAGCAGCCGAAGAGGTATCGGGGGGGGTGAGCAGTTCTTC
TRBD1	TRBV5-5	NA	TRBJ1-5	CASRGGTVNYQPQHF	TGTGCCAGCAGGGGCGGGACAGTAAATTATCAGCCCCAGCATTTT
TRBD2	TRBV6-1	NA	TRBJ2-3	CASTKWELAEDTQYF	TGTGCCAGCACAAAGTGGGAACTAGCGGAAGATACGCAGTATTTT
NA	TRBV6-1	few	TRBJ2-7	CASYSGHNTRQYF	TGTGCCAGTTATTCGGGACATAATACGAGGCAGTACTTC
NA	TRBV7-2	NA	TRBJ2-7	CASSDMALYEQYF	TGTGCCAGCAGCGACATGGCACTGTACGAGCAGTACTTC
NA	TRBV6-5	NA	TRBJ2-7	CASSLTVLWEQYF	TGTGCCAGCAGTTTGACAGTACTCTGGGAGCAGTACTTC